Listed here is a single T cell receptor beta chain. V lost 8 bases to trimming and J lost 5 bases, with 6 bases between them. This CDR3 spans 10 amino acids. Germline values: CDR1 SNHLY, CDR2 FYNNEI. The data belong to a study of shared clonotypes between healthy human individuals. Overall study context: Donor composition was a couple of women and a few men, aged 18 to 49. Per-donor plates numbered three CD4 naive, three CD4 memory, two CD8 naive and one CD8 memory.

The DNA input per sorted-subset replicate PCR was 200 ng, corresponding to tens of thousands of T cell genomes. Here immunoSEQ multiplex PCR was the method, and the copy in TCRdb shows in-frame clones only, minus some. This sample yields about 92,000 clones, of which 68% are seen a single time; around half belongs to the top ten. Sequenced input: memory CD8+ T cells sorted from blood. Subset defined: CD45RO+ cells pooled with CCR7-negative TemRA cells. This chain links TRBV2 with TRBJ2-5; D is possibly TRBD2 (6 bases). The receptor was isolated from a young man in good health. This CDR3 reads CASGRETQYF. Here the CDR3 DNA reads TGTGCCAGCGGGAGGGAGACCCAGTACTTC.